The T cell receptor (beta chain) described here comes from a study of naive and memory T cell subsets. The V gene lost 1 base and the J gene lost 5 bases, with 11 bases spanning the gap. Germline CDR1 reads DFQATT; CDR2 reads SNEGSKA (reference sequence). The CDR3 totals 13 residues. General study points: TCR transcript changes with activation or differentiation may affect this RNA method.

This clonotype was recorded at least ten times. Antigen specificity is unknown. Four PCR rounds used nested alpha and beta constant region primers plus the SP2 primer. Alpha and beta constant region primers primed reverse transcription for blood and skin samples. TCRdb re-called the 5' RACE reads with MiXCR, one entry per CDR3 protein. The data contain about 48,000 distinct CDR3 sequences, 4% to 5% of them singletons. A UMI-containing oligonucleotide was joined by 3' ligation to the TCR cDNA template. Whole blood, around 2.5 ml, came from adult healthy volunteers. Unsorted total RNA, about 1 to 1000 ng, was DNase treated before reverse transcription.

The chain recombines TRBV20-1 with TRBJ2-5; D is perhaps TRBD2 (5 bases). This receptor was identified in a female donor in good health. As DNA, the CDR3 is TGCAGTGCTAGAGCCGGGGATCTGGAGACCCAGTACTTC. Residues: CSARAGDLETQYF.